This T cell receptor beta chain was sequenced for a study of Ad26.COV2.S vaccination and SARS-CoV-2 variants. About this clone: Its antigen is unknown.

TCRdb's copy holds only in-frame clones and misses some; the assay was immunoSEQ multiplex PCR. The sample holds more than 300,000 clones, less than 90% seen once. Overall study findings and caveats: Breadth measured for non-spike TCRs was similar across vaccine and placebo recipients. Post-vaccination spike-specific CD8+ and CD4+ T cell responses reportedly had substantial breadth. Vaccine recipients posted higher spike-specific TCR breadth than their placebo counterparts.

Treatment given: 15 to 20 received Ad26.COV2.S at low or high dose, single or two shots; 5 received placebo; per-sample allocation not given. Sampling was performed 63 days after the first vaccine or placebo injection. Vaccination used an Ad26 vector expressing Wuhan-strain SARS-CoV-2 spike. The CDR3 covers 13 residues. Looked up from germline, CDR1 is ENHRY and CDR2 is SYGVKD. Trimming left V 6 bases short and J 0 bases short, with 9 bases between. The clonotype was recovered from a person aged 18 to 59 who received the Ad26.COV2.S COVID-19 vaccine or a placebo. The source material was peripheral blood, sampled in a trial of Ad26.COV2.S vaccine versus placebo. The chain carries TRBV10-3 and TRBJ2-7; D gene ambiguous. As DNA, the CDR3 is TGTGCCATCAGCCTGGGAAGCTCCTACGAGCAGTACTTC. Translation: CAISLGSSYEQYF.